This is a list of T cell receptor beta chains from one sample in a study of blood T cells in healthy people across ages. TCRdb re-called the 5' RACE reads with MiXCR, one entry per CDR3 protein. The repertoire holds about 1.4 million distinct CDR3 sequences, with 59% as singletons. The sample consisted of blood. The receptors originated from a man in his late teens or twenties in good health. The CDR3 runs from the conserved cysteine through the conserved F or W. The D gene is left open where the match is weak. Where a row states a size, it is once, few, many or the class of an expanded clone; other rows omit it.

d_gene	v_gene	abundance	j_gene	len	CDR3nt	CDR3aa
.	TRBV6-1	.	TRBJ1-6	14	TGTGCCAGCAGTGGGGACACCCCCAATTCACCCCTCCACTTT	CASSGDTPNSPLHF
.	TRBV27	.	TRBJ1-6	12	TGTGCCAGCAGTACGTGGGTGTCACCCCTCCACTTT	CASSTWVSPLHF
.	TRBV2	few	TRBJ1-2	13	TGTGCCAGCAGGCGCGGTTATAACTATGGCTACACCTTC	CASRRGYNYGYTF
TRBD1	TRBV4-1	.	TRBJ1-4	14	TGCGCCAGCAGCCAAGTGGGGACAGGGGTAAAACTGTTTTTT	CASSQVGTGVKLFF
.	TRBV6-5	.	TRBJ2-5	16	TGTGCCAGCAGTTACCGAAGCGGGTTTGGGGGAGAGACCCAGTACTTC	CASSYRSGFGGETQYF
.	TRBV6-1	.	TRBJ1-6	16	TGTGCCAGCAGTGACCCAGGGATCTCCTATAATTCACCCCTCCACTTT	CASSDPGISYNSPLHF
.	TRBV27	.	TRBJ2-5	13	TGTGCCAGCAGACACACTCCGGGACACCGGGCGTACTTC	CASRHTPGHRAYF
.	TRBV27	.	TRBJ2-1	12	TGTGCCAGCAACGGCCTTAACAATGAGCAGTTCTTC	CASNGLNNEQFF
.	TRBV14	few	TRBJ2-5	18	TGTGCCAGCAGCCAAGATCGTCGGGTTGATAGGTCGCCTTGGACCCAGTACTTC	CASSQDRRVDRSPWTQYF
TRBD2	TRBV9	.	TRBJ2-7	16	TGTGCCAGCAGCGTAGACCCAGCGGGGGGGTTCGACGAGCAGTACTTC	CASSVDPAGGFDEQYF
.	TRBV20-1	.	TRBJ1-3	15	TGCAGTGCTAGAGGAGCCCAATCCTGGGGAAACACCATATATTTT	CSARGAQSWGNTIYF
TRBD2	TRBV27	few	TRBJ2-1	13	TGTGCCAGCACCTCCCAACTAGCGTCCGGCTGGTTCTTC	CASTSQLASGWFF
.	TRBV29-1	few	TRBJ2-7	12	TGCAGCGTTGCAGGGCAGGTATACGAGCAGTACTTC	CSVAGQVYEQYF
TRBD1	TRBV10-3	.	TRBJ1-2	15	TGTGCCATCAGTGCGCCCGGGGACAGGTTTTATGGCTACACCTTC	CAISAPGDRFYGYTF
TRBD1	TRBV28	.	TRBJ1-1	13	TGTGCCAGCAGACCGACAGGGTCCACTGAAGCTTTCTTT	CASRPTGSTEAFF
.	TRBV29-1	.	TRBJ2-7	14	TGCAGCGTTGAGTCTTCGGGGGAGTCCTACGAGCAGTACTTC	CSVESSGESYEQYF
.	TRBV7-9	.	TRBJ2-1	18	TGTGCCAGCAGTGGGTTTGGGAAGGGAGTAGGCTCCTACAATGAGCAGTTCTTC	CASSGFGKGVGSYNEQFF
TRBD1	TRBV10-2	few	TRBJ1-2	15	TGCGCCAGCAGTGAGTTCGACAGGGGGCGGATCGGCTACACCTTC	CASSEFDRGRIGYTF
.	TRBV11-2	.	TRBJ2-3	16	TGTGCCAGCAGCTTAGGGGTGGGGAATCGGCCAGATACGCAGTATTTT	CASSLGVGNRPDTQYF
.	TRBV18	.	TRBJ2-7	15	TGTGCCAGCTCACCCGTACGGGAGTCGTCCTACGAGCAGTACTTC	CASSPVRESSYEQYF
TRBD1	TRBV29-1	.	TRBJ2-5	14	TGCAGCGTGCAACGGGACAGGGTACCCAATGAGCAGTACTTC	CSVQRDRVPNEQYF
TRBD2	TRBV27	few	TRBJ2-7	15	TGTGCCAGCAGTTTGGGTCAGGGAGGGTTATACGAGCAGTACTTC	CASSLGQGGLYEQYF
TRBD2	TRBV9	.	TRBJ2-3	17	TGTGCCAGCAGCTCACCCCTGGGGGGAGGGCCGCCAGATACGCAGTATTTT	CASSSPLGGGPPDTQYF
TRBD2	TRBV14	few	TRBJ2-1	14	TGTGCCAGCAGCCAGCGGGGGGGCATCGATGAGCAGTTCTTC	CASSQRGGIDEQFF
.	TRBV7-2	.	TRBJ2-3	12	TGTGCCAGCAGCTTGGGGATCAATACGCAGTATTTT	CASSLGINTQYF
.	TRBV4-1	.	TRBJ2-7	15	TGCGCCAGCAGCCAAGTTGGCAGGGGCACCTACGAGCAGTACTTC	CASSQVGRGTYEQYF
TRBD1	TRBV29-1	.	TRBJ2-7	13	TGCAGCGTCCAAGGCAACAGGGGGTACGAGCAGTACTTC	CSVQGNRGYEQYF
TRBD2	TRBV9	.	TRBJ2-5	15	TGTGCCAGCAGCGTAACGGGAGCGGGATCAGAGACCCAGTACTTC	CASSVTGAGSETQYF
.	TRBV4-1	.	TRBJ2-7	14	TGCGCCAGCAGCCAAGGCTCGACCTCCTACGAGCAGTACTTC	CASSQGSTSYEQYF
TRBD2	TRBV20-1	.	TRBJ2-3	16	TGCAGTGCTAGGGGGCTAGCGGGGAGTAACACAGATACGCAGTATTTT	CSARGLAGSNTDTQYF
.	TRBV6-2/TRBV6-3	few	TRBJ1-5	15	TGTGCCAGCAGTTACTCCCGGAATAGCAATCAGCCCCAGCATTTT	CASSYSRNSNQPQHF
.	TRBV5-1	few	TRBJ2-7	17	TGCGCCAGCAGCTCAAATTCCGGGACGATGAGCTCCTACGAGCAGTACTTC	CASSSNSGTMSSYEQYF
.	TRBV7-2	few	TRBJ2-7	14	TGTGCCAGCAGCCCCTACAGCCTGACCTACGAGCAGTACTTC	CASSPYSLTYEQYF
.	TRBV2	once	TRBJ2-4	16	TGTGCCAGCAGCGCCTCCGGGACTCCCACCATTTACAAGCAGTACTTC	CASSASGTPTIYKQYF
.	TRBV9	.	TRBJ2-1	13	TGTGCCAGCAGCACCAGACTAAACAATGAGCAGTTCTTC	CASSTRLNNEQFF